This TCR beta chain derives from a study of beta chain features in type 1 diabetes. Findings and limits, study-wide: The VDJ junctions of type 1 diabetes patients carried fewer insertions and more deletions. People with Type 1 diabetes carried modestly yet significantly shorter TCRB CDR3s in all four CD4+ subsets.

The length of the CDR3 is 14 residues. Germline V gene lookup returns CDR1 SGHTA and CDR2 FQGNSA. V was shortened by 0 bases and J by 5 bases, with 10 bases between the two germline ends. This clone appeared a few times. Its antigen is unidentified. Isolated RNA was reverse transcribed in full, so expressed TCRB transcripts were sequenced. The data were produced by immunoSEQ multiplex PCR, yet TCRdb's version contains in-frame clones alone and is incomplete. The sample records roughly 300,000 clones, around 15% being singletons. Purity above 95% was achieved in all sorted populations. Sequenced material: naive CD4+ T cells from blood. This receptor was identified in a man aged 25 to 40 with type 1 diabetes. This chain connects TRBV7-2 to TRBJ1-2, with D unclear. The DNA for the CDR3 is TGTGCCAGCAGCTTAGCCAACCGAGGATATGGCTACACCTTC. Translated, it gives CASSLANRGYGYTF.